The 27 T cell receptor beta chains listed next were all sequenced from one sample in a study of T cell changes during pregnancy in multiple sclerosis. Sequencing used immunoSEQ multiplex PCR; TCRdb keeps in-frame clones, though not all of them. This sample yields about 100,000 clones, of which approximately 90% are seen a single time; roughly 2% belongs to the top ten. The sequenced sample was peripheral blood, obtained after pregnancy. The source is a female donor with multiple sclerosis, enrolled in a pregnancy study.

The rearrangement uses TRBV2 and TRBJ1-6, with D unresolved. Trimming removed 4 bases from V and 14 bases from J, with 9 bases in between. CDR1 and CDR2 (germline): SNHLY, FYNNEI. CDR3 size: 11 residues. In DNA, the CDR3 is TGTGCCAGCAGTGTAGCCGGGTCCCTCCACTTT. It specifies CASSVAGSLHF.

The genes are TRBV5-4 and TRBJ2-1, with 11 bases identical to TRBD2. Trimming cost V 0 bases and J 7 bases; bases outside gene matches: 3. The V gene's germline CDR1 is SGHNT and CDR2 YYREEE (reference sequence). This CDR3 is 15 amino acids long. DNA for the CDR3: TGTGCCAGCAGCTTGGTTAGCGGGGGGGGAAATGAGCAGTTCTTC. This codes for CASSLVSGGGNEQFF.

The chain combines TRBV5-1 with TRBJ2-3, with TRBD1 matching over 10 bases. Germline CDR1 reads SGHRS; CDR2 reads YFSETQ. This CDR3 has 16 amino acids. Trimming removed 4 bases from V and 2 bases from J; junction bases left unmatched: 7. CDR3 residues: CASSPGDRGYTDTQYF. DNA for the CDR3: TGCGCCAGCAGCCCGGGGGACAGGGGATACACAGATACGCAGTATTTT.

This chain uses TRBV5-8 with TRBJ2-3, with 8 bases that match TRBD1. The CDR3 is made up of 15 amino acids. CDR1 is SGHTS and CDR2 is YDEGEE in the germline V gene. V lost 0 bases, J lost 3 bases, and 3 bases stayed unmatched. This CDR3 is CASSLGRGQTDTQYF. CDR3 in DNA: TGTGCCAGCAGCTTGGGCAGGGGGCAAACAGATACGCAGTATTTT.

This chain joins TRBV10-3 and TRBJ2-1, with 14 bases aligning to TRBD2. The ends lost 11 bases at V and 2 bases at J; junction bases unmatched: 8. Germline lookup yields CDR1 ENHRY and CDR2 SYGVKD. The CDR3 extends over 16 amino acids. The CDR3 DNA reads TGTGCCTCTAGACTAGCGGGAGGGGAACCCTACAATGAGCAGTTCTTC. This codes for CASRLAGGEPYNEQFF.

CDR3 residues: CASSSDSSIADTQYF. The CDR3 nucleotides are TGTGCCAGCAGCTCCGATTCCAGTATCGCAGATACGCAGTATTTT. The rearrangement joins TRBV7-2 to TRBJ2-3; D is ambiguous. This CDR3 has 15 residues. V was trimmed by 4 bases and J by 4 bases, leaving 15 bases between them. Germline CDR1 SGHTA, CDR2 FQGNSA.

The CDR3 spells CASSSAGGGYYEQFF. Written as DNA, the CDR3 is TGTGCCAGCAGTTCTGCTGGCGGGGGGTATTATGAGCAGTTCTTC. The V and J genes are TRBV7-9 and TRBJ2-1; 8 bases are shared with TRBD2. The CDR3 sequence is 15 residues long. Germline values: CDR1 SEHNR, CDR2 FQNEAQ (reference sequence). After removal of 6 bases from V and 8 bases from J, the junction contained 12 bases not matched to a gene.

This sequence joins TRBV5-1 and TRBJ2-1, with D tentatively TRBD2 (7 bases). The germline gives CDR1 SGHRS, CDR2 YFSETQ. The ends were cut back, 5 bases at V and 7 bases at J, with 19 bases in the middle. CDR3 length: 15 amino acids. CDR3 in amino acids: CASSPGGARENEQFF. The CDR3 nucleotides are TGCGCCAGCAGTCCTGGGGGGGCCCGCGAGAATGAGCAGTTCTTC.

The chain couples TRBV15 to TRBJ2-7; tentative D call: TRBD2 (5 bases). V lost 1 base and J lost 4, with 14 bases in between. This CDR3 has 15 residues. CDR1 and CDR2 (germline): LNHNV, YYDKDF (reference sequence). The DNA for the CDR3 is TGTGCCACCAGCAGAGGGGAGACCCTTCTTTACGAGCAGTACTTC. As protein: CATSRGETLLYEQYF. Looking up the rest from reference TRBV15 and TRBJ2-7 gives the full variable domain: DAMVIQNPRYQVTQFGKPVTLSCSQTLNHNVMYWYQQKSSQAPKLLFHYYDKDFNNEADTPDNFQSRRPNTSFCFLDIRSPGLGDTAMYLCATSRGETLLYEQYFGPGTRLTVT.

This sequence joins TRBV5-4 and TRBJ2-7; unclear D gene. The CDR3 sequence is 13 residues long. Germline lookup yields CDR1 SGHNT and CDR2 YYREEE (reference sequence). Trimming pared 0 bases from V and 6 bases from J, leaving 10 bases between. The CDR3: CASSLDPGSEQYF. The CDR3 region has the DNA TGTGCCAGCAGCTTGGATCCAGGCAGCGAGCAGTACTTC.

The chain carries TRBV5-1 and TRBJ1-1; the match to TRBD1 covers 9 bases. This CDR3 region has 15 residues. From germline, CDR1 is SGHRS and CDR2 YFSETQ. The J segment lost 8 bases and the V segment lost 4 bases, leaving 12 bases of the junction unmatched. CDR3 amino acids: CASSRDGRDREEAFF. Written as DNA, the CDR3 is TGCGCCAGCAGCCGCGACGGAAGGGACAGGGAGGAAGCTTTCTTT.

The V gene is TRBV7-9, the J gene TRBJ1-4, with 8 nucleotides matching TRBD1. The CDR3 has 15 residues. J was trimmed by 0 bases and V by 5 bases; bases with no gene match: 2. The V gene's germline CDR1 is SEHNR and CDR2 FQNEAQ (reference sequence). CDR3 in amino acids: CASSVRGPTNEKLFF. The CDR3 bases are TGTGCCAGCAGCGTCAGGGGGCCAACTAATGAAAAACTGTTTTTT.

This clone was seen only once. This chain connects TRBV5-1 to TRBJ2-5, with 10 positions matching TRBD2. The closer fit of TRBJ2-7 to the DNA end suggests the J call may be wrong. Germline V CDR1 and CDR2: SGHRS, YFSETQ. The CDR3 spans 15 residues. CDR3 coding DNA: TGCGCCAGCAGCTTGGAGGGGACTAGCGTCTACGAGCAGTACTTC. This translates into CASSLEGTSVYEQYF.

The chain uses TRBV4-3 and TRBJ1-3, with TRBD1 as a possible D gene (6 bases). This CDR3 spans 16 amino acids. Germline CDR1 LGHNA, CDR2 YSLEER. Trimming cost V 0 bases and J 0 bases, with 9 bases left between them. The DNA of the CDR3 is TGCGCCAGCAGCCAAGACCAGGACAGCTCTGGAAACACCATATATTTT. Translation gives CASSQDQDSSGNTIYF.

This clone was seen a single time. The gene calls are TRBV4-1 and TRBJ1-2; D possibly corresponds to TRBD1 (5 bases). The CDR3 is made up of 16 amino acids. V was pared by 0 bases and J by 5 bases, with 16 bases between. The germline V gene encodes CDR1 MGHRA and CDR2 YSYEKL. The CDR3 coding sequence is TGCGCCAGCAGCCAAGATCAAAGGGGAGGACTATATGGCTACACCTTC. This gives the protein CASSQDQRGGLYGYTF.

The CDR3 sequence: CASSSSGRGTGELFF. In DNA, the CDR3 is TGTGCCAGCAGTAGTAGCGGGAGAGGGACCGGGGAGCTGTTTTTT. This rearrangement joins TRBV6-1 to TRBJ2-2, with 9 bases fitting TRBD2. In germline, CDR1 is MNHNS, CDR2 SASEGT. V shed 5 bases and J 5 bases; nucleotides not matched to a gene: 6. The CDR3 length is 15 residues.

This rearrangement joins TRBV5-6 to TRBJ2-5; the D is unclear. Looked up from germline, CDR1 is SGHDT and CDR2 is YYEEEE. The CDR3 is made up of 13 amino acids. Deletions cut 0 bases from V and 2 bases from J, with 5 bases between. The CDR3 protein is CASSLDSQETQYF. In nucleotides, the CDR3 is TGTGCCAGCAGCTTGGACTCTCAAGAGACCCAGTACTTC.

CDR3 sequence: CASGPGLAGNQETQYF. The CDR3 DNA is TGTGCTAGTGGTCCCGGACTAGCGGGGAACCAAGAGACCCAGTACTTC. The rearrangement links TRBV12-5 to TRBJ2-5, with 12 bases aligning to TRBD2. V trimming: 5 bases; J trimming: 0 bases; junction bases outside the gene matches: 4. CDR3 length equals 16 residues. Germline-derived CDR1 and CDR2 are LGHNT and FRNRAP.

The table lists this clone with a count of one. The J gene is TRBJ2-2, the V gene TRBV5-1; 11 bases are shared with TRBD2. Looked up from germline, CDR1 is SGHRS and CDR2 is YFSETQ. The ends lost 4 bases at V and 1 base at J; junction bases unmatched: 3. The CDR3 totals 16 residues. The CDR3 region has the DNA TGCGCCAGCAGCCCCACTAGCGGGAGGAACACCGGGGAGCTGTTTTTT. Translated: CASSPTSGRNTGELFF.

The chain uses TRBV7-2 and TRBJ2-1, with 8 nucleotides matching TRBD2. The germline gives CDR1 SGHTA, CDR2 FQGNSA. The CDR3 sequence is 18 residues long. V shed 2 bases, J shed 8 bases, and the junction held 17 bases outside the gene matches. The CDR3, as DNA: TGTGCCAGCAGCTTATGGGGATCACGGCAGCGGGAGCTCGATGAGCAGTTCTTC. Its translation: CASSLWGSRQRELDEQFF.

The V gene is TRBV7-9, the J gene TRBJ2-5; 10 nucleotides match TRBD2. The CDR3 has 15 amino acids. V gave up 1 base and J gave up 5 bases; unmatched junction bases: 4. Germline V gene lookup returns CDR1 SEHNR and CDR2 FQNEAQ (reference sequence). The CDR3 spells CASSLVAGGAETQYF. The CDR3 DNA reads TGTGCCAGCAGCTTAGTAGCGGGGGGAGCGGAGACCCAGTACTTC.

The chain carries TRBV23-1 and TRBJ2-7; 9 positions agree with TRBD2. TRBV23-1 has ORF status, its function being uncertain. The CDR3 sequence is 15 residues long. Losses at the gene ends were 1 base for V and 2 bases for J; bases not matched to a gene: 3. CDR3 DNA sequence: TGCGCCAGCAGTCAATGGCTAGCGGGAACCTACGAGCAGTACTTC. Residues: CASSQWLAGTYEQYF.

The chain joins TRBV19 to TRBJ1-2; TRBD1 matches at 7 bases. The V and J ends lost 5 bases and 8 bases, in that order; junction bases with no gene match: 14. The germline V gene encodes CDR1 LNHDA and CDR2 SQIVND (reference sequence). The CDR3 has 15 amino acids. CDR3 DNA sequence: TGTGCCAGTAGTGCGGAGACAGGGCAGGTCGGAGGCTACACCTTC. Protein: CASSAETGQVGGYTF.

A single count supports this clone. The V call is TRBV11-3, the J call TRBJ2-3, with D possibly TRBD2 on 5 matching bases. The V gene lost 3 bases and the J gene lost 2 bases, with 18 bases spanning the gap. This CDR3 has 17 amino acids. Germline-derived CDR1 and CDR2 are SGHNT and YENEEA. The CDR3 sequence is CASSLGSGSDFTDTQYF. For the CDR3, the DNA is TGTGCCAGCAGCTTGGGGTCCGGGTCGGACTTCACAGATACGCAGTATTTT. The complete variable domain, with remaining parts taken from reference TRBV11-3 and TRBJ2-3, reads EAGVVQSPRYKIIEKKQPVAFWCNPISGHNTLYWYLQNLGQGPELLIRYENEEAVDDSQLPKDRFSAERLKGVDSTLKIQPAELGDSAVYLCASSLGSGSDFTDTQYFGPGTRLTVL.

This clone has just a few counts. CDR3 residues: CAWSLRLGQVSRGSPLHF. CDR3 in DNA: TGTGCCTGGAGTCTACGATTGGGACAGGTCTCACGGGGATCACCCCTCCACTTT. J is TRBJ1-6 and V is TRBV30; 8 bases map to TRBD1. The length of the CDR3 is 18 residues. The germline gives CDR1 GTSNPN, CDR2 SVGIG (reference sequence). V dropped 2 bases and J dropped 10; count of bases not matched to a gene: 19.

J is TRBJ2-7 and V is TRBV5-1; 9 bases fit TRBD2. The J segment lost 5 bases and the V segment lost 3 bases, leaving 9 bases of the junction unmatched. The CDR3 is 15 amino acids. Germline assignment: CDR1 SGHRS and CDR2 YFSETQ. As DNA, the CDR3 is TGCGCCAGCAGCTCATTAGCGGGAGCAGGGGACGAGCAGTACTTC. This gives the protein CASSSLAGAGDEQYF.

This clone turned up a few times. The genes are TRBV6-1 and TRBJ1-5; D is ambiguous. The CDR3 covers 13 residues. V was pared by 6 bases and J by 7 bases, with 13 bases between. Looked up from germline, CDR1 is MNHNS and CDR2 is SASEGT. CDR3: CASRADYGQPQHF. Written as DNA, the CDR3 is TGTGCCAGCAGGGCGGACTATGGGCAGCCCCAGCATTTT.